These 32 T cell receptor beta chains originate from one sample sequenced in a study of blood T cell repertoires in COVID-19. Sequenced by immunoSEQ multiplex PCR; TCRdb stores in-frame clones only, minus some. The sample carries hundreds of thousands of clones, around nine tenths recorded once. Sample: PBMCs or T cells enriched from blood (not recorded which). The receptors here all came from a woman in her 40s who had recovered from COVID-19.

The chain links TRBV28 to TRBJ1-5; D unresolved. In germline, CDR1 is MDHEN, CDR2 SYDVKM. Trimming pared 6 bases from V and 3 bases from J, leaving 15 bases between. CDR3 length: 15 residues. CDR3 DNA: TGTGCCAGCAGAACGATTGGACGGGACAATCAGCCCCAGCATTTT. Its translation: CASRTIGRDNQPQHF.

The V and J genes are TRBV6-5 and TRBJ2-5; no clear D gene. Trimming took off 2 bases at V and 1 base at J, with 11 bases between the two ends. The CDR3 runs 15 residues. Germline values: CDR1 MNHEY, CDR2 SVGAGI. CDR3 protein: CASSYGIGPQETQYF. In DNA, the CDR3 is TGTGCCAGCAGTTACGGTATTGGGCCCCAAGAGACCCAGTACTTC.

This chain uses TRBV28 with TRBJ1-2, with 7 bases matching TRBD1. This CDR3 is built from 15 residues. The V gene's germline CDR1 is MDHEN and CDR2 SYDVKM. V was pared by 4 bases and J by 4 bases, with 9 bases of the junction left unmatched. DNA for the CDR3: TGTGCCAGCAGTTGGGGGGACAGTTCCCTCTATGGCTACACCTTC. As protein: CASSWGDSSLYGYTF.

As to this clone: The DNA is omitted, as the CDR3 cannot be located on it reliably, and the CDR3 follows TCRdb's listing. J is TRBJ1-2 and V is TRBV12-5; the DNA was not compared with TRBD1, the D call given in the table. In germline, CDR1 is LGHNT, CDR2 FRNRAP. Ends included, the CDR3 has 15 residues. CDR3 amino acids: CASGLGMGQGYGYTF.

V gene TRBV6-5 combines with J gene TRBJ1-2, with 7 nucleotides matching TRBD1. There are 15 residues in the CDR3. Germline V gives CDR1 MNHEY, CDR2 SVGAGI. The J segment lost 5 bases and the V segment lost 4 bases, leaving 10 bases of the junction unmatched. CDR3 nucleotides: TGTGCCAGCAGTTTGAACCCGACAGGGCCTTATGGCTACACCTTC. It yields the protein CASSLNPTGPYGYTF.

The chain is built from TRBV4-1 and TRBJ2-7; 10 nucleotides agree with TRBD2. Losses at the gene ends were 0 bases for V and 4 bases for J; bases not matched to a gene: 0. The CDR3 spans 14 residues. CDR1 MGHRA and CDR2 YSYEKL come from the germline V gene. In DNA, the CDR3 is TGCGCCAGCAGCCAAGAACTAGCGGGATACGAGCAGTACTTC. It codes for CASSQELAGYEQYF.

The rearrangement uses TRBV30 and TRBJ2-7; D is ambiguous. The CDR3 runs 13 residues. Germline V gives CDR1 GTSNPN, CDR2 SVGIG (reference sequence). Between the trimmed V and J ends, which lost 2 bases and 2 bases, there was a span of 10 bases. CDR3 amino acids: CAWSYLLAYEQYF. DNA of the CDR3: TGTGCCTGGAGTTACTTACTGGCCTACGAGCAGTACTTC.

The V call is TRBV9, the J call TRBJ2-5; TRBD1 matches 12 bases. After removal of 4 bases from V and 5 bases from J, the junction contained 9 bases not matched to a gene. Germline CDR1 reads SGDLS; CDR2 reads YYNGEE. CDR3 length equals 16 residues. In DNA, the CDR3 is TGTGCCAGCAGCCTGGGGGGACAGGGGGCGGTGGAGACCCAGTACTTC. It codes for CASSLGGQGAVETQYF.

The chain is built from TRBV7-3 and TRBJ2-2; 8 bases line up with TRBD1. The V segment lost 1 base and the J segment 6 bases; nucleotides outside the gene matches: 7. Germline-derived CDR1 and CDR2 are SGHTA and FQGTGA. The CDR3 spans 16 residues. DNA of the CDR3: TGTGCCAGCAGCTTAAATGGACAGGGAGTGGCCGGGGAGCTGTTTTTT. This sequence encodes CASSLNGQGVAGELFF.

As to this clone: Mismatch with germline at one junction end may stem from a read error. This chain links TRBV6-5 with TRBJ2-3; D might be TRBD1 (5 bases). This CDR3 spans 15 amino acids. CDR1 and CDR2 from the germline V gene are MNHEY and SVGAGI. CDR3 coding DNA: TGTGCCAGTAGTTCTTTGACAGAAAGCACAGATACGCAGTATTTT. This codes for CASSSLTESTDTQYF.

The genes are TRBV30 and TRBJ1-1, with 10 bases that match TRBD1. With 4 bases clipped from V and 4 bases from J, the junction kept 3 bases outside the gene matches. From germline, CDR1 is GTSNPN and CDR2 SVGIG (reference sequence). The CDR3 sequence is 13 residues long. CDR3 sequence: CAWTRDRGTEAFF. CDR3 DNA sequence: TGTGCCTGGACCAGGGACAGGGGCACTGAAGCTTTCTTT.

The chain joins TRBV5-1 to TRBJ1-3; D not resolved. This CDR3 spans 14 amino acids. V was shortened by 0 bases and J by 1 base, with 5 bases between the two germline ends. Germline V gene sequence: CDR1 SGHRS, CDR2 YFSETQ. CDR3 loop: CASSLGQSGNTIYF. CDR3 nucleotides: TGCGCCAGCAGCTTGGGGCAGTCTGGAAACACCATATATTTT.

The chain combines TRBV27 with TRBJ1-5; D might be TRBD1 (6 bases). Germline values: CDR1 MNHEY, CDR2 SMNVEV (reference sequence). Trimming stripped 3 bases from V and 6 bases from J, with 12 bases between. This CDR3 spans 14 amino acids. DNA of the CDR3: TGTGCCAGCAGTTTTAGGGCAGGGGTTCAGCCCCAGCATTTT. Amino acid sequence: CASSFRAGVQPQHF.

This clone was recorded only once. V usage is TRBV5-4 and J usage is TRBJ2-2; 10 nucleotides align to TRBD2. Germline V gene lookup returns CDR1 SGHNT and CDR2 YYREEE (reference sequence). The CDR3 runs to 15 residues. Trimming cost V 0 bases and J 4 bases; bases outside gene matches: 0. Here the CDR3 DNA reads TGTGCCAGCAGCTTGGAGCGGGGGGGCACCGGGGAGCTGTTTTTT. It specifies CASSLERGGTGELFF. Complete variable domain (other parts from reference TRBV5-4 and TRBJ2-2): ETGVTQSPTHLIKTRGQQVTLRCSSQSGHNTVSWYQQALGQGPQFIFQYYREEENGRGNFPPRFSGLQFPNYSSELNVNALELDDSALYLCASSLERGGTGELFFGEGSRLTVL.

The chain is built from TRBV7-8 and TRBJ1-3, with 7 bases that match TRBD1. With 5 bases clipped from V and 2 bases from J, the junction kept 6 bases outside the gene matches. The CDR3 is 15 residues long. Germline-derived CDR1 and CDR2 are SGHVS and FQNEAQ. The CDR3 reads CASSRGTDAGNTIYF. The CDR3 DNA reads TGTGCCAGCAGCCGAGGGACAGATGCTGGAAACACCATATATTTT.

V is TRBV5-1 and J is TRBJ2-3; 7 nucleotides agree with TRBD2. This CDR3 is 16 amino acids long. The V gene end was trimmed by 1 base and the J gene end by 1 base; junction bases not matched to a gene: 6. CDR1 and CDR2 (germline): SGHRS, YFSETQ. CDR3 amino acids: CASSLLAGVRTDTQYF. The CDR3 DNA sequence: TGCGCCAGCAGCTTGTTAGCGGGCGTACGCACAGATACGCAGTATTTT.

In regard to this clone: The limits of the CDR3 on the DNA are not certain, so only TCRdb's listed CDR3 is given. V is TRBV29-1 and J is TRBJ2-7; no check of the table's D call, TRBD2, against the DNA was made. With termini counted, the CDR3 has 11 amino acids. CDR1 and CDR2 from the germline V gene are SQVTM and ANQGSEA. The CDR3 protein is CSVVASGILYF.

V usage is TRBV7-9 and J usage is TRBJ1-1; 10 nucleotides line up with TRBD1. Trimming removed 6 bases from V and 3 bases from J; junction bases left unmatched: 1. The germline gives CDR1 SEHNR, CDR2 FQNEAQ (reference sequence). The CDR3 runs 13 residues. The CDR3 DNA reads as TGTGCCAGCAGGGGGACAGGGGACACTGAAGCTTTCTTT. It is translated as CASRGTGDTEAFF.

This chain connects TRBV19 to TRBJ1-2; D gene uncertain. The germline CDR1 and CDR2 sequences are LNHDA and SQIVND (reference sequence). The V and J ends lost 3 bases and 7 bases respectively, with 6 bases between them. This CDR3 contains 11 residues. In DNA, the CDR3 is TGTGCCAGTAGTATTCTAGGTGGCTACACCTTC. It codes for CASSILGGYTF.

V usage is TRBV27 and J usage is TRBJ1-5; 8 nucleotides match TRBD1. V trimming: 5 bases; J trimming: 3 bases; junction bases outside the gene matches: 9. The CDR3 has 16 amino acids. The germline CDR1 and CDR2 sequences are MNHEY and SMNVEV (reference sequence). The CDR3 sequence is CASSPGQGLPNQPQHF. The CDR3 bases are TGTGCCAGCAGTCCCGGACAGGGCCTACCCAATCAGCCCCAGCATTTT.

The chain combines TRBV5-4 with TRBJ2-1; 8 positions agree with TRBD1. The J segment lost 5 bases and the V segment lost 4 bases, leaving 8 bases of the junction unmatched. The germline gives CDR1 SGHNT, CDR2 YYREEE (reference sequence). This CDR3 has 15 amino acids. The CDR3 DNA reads TGTGCCAGCAGCCTGCCGGGACAGGCAAACAATGAGCAGTTCTTC. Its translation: CASSLPGQANNEQFF.

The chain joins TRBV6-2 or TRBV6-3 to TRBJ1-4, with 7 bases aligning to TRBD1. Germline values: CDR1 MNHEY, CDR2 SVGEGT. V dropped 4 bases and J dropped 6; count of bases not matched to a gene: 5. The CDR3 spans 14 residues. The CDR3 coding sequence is TGTGCCAGCAGTTCCGTAGGGGGCGATGAAAAACTGTTTTTT. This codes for CASSSVGGDEKLFF.

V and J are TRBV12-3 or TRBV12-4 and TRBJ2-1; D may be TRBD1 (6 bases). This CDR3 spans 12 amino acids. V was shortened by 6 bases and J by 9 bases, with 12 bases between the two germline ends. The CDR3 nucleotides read TGTGCCAGCAGGCAAAGGGGGACTGAGCAGTTCTTC. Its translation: CASRQRGTEQFF.

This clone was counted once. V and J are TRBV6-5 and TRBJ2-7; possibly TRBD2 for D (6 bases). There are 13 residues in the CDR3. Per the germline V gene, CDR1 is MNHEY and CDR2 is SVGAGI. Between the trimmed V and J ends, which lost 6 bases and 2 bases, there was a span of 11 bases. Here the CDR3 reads CASSLSGPYEQYF. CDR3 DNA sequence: TGTGCCAGCAGCCTTAGCGGCCCCTACGAGCAGTACTTC.

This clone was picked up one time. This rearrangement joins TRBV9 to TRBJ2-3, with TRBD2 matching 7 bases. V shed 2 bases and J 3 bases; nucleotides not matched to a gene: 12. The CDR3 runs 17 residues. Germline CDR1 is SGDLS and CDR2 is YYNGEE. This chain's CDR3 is CASSVPGRGPTTDTQYF. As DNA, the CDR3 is TGTGCCAGCAGCGTCCCGGGGAGGGGACCCACTACAGATACGCAGTATTTT.

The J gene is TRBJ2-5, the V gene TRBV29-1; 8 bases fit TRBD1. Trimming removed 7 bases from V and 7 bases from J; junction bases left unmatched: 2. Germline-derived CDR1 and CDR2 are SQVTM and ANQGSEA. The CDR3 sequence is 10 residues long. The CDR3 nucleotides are TGCAGCGGGACAGGGACGACCCAGTACTTC. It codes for CSGTGTTQYF.

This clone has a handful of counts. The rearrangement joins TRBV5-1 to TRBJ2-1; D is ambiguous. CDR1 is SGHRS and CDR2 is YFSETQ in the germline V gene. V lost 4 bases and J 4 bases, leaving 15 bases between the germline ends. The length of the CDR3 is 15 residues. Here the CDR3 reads CASSVSTDRYNEQFF. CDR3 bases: TGCGCCAGCAGCGTCTCCACAGACCGATACAATGAGCAGTTCTTC.

The CDR3 loop reads CASSPTDLRGNEKLFF. The CDR3 DNA sequence: TGTGCCAGCTCACCGACAGATCTCAGGGGTAATGAAAAACTGTTTTTT. V usage is TRBV18 and J usage is TRBJ1-4; perhaps TRBD1 as D (6 bases). The CDR3 consists of 16 residues. Per the germline V gene, CDR1 is KGHSH and CDR2 is LQKENI. The ends were cut back, 3 bases at V and 4 bases at J, with 15 bases in the middle. Together with reference TRBV18 and TRBJ1-4, the CDR3 gives the full variable domain: NAGVMQNPRHLVRRRGQEARLRCSPMKGHSHVYWYRQLPEEGLKFMVYLQKENIIDESGMPKERFSAEFPKEGPSILRIQQVVRGDSAAYFCASSPTDLRGNEKLFFGSGTQLSVL.

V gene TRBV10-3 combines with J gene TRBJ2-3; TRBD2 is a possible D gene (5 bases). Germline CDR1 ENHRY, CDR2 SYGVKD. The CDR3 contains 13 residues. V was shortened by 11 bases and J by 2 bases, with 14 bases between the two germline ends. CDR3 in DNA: TGTGCCTCGGCGGCTAGCATCACAGATACGCAGTATTTT. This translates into CASAASITDTQYF.

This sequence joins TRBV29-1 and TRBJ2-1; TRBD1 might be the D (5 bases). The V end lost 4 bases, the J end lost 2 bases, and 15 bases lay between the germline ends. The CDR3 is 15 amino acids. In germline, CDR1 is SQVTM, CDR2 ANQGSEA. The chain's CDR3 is CSVGPGHNTYNEQFF. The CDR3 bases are TGCAGCGTTGGCCCTGGACATAATACCTACAATGAGCAGTTCTTC.

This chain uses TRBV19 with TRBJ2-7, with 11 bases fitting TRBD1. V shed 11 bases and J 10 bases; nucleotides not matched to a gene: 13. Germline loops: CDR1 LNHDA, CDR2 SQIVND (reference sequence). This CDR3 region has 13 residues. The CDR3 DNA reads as TGTGCCGTCCAAAGGGACAGGGGGTCCCCCCAGTACTTC. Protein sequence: CAVQRDRGSPQYF.

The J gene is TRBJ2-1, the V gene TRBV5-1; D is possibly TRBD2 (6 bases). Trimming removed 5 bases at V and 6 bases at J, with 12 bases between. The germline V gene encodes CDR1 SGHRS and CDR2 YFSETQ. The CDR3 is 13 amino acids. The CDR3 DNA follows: TGCGCCAGCAGATTCGGAGGGTCCAATGAGCAGTTCTTC. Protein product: CASRFGGSNEQFF.